This TCR beta chain emerged from a study of blood T cell repertoires in COVID-19. Background on the study: Spain, Italy and the United States supplied samples that represented acute and convalescent COVID-19.

To note about this clone: Different DNA sequences within this sample yield the same CDR3.

As processed by the authors: The authors estimated nucleated cell counts from reference gene primer amplification. Only in-frame clones appear in the TCRdb table, and some are missing; sequencing was by immunoSEQ multiplex PCR. Clone size and the V and J calls come from that table; the DNA yielded D and trimming. The sample includes roughly 300,000 clones, approximately 86% of them seen just once. Enrollees, 18 to 89 years old, lived in 24 US areas. Researchers sorted participants into cohorts using their self-reported clinical history. V lost 5 bases to trimming and J lost 4 bases, with 8 bases between them. CDR3 size: 12 residues. Looked up from germline, CDR1 is MDHEN and CDR2 is SYDVKM.

The TCR comes from a woman aged 40-49 years with acute COVID-19. Sequencing used PBMCs or T cells enriched from blood (not recorded which). The chain has TRBV28 and TRBJ1-2, with D perhaps TRBD1 (5 bases). In DNA, the CDR3 is TGTGCCAGCAGTGACAGTACCTATGGCTACACCTTC. Protein sequence: CASSDSTYGYTF.